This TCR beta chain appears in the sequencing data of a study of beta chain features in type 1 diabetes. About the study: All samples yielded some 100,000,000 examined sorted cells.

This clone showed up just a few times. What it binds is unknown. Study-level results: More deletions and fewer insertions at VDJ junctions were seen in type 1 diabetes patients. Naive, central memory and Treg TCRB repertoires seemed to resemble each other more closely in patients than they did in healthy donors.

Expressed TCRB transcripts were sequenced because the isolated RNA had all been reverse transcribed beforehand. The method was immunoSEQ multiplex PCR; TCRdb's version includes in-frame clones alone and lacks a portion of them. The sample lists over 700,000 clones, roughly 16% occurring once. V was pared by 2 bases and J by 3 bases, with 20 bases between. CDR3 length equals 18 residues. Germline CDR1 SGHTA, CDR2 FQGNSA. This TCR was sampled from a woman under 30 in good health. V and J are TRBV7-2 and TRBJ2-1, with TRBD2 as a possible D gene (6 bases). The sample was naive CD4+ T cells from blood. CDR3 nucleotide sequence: TGTGCCAGCAGCTTAACCCACCCTGGGGGGACGGTCTACAATGAGCAGTTCTTC. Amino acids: CASSLTHPGGTVYNEQFF.